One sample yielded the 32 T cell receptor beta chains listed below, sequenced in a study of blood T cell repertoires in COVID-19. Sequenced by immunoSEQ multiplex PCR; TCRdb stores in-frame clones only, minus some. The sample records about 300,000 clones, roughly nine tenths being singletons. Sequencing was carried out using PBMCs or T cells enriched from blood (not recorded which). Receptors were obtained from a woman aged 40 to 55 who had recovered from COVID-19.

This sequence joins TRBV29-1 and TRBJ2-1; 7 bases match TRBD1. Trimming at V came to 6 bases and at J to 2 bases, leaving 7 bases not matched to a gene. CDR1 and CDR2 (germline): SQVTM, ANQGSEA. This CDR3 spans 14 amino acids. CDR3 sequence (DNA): TGCAGCGTAGACCCGGGACAGACCTACAATGAGCAGTTCTTC. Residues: CSVDPGQTYNEQFF.

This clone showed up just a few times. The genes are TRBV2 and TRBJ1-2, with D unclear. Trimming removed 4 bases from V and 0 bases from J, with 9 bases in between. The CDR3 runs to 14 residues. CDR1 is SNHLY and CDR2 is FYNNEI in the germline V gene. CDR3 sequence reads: CASSGAASNYGYTF. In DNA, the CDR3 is TGTGCCAGCAGTGGCGCCGCGTCTAACTATGGCTACACCTTC.

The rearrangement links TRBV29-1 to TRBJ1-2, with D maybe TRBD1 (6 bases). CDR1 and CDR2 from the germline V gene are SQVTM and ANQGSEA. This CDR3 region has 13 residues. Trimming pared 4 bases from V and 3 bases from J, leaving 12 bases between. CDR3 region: CSVVDRSDYGYTF. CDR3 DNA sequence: TGCAGCGTTGTGGACAGAAGCGACTATGGCTACACCTTC.

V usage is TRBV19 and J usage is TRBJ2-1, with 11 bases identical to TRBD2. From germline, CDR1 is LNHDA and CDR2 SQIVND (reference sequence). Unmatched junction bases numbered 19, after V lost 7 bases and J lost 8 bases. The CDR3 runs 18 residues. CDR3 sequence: CASTPGGVSGRAYYEQFF. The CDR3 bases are TGTGCCAGTACCCCGGGAGGGGTTAGCGGGAGGGCCTATTATGAGCAGTTCTTC.

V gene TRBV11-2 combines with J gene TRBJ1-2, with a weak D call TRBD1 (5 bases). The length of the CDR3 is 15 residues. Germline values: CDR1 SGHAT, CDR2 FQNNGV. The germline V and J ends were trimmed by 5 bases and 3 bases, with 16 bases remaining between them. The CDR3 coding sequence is TGTGCCAGCAGCCCCGGGCAGGGTCACCACTATGGCTACACCTTC. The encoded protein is CASSPGQGHHYGYTF.

CDR3 DNA: TGTGCCAGCAGTAGAGAAAGCACGGGGGTAGGGACTGAAGCTTTCTTT. Protein: CASSRESTGVGTEAFF. V and J are TRBV2 and TRBJ1-1; a weak D match, TRBD1 (5 bases). CDR3 length: 16 residues. The ends were cut back, 5 bases at V and 5 bases at J, with 21 bases in the middle. CDR1 is SNHLY, CDR2 FYNNEI, per germline.

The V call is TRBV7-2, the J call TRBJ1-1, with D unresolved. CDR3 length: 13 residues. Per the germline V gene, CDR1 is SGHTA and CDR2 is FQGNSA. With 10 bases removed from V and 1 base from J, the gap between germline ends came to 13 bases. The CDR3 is CATSMGRNTEAFF. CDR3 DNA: TGTGCCACCTCAATGGGCAGGAACACTGAAGCTTTCTTT. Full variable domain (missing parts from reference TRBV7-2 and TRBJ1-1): GAGVSQSPSNKVTEKGKDVELRCDPISGHTALYWYRQSLGQGLEFLIYFQGNSAPDKSGLPSDRFSAERTGGSVSTLTIQRTQQEDSAVYLCATSMGRNTEAFFGQGTRLTVV.

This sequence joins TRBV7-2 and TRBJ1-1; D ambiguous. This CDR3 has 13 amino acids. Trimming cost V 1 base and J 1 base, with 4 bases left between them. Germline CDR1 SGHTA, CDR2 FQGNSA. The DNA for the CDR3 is TGTGCCAGCAGCTTAGAGCCGAACACTGAAGCTTTCTTT. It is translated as CASSLEPNTEAFF.

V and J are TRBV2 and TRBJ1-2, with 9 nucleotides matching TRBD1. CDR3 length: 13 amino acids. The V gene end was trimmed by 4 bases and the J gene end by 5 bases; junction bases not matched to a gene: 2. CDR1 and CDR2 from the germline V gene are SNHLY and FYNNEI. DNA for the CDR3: TGTGCCAGCAGTGGGGACAGGGTGTATGGCTACACCTTC. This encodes CASSGDRVYGYTF.

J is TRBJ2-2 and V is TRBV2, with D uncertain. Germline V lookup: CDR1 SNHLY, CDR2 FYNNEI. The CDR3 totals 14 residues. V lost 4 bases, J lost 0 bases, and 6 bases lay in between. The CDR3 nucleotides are TGTGCCAGCAGTGTAGAGCCGAACACCGGGGAGCTGTTTTTT. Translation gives CASSVEPNTGELFF.

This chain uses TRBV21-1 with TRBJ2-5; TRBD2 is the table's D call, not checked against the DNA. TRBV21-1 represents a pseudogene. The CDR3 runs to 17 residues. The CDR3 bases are TGTGCCAGCAGCAAAAGAGGGACTATCTCGCTACTACCTCCGGAGTACTTC. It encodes CASSKRGTISLLPPEYF.

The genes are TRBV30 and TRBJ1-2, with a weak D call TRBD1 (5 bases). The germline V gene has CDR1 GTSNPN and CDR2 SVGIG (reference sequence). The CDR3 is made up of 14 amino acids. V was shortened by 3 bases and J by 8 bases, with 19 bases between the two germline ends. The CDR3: CAWSVKGPENGYTF. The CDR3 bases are TGTGCCTGGAGCGTCAAGGGGCCAGAAAACGGCTACACCTTC.

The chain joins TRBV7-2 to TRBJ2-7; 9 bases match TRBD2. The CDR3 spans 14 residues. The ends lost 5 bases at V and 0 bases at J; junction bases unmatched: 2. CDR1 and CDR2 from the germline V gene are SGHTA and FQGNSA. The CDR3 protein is CASSRTSVSYEQYF. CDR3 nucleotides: TGTGCCAGCAGCAGGACTAGCGTCTCCTACGAGCAGTACTTC.

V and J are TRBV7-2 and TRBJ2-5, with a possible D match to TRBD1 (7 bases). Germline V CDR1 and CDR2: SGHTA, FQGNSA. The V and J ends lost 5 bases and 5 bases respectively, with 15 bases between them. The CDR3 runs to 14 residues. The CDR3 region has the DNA TGTGCCAGCAGCCCCCGACAGGGAGGCGAGACCCAGTACTTC. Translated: CASSPRQGGETQYF.

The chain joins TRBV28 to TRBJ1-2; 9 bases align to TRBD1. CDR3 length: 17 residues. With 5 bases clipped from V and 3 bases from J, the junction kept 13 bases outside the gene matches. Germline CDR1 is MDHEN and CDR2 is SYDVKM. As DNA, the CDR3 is TGTGCCAGCAGTCCTGCACAGGGGGCCATAGAGGACTATGGCTACACCTTC. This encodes CASSPAQGAIEDYGYTF.

CDR3 bases: TGTGCCAGCTCTCCTATTACCGGGGACATTCAGTACTTC. Encoded protein: CASSPITGDIQYF. This sequence joins TRBV18 and TRBJ2-4; weak D call: TRBD2 (5 bases). Per germline, CDR1 KGHSH and CDR2 LQKENI. This CDR3 comprises 13 residues. V was pared by 6 bases and J by 8 bases, with 14 bases between.

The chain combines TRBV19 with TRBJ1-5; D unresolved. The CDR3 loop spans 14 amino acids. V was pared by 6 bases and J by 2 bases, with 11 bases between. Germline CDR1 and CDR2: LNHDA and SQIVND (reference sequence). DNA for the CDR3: TGTGCCAGTAGCAAATTACATGGCAATCAGCCCCAGCATTTT. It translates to CASSKLHGNQPQHF.

CDR3 loop: CASSWGGLEKETQYF. Here the CDR3 DNA reads TGTGCCAGCAGTTGGGGGGGCTTGGAGAAAGAGACCCAGTACTTC. The V call is TRBV14, the J call TRBJ2-5; D is perhaps TRBD2 (7 bases). The V gene lost 6 bases and the J gene lost 3 bases, with 17 bases spanning the gap. Germline lookup yields CDR1 SGHDN and CDR2 FVKESK. There are 15 residues in the CDR3.

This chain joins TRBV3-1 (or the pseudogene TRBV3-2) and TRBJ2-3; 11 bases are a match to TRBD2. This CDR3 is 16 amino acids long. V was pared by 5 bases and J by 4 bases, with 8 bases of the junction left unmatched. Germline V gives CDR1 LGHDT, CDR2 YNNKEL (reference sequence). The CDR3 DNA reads TGTGCCAGCAGCGCCTACTATAGCGGGAGGGCAGATACGCAGTATTTT. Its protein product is CASSAYYSGRADTQYF.

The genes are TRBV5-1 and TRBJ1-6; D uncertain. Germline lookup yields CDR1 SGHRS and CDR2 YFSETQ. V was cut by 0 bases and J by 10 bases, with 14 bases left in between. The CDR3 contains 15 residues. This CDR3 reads CASSLVGRSGSPLHF. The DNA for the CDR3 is TGCGCCAGCAGCTTGGTCGGCAGGAGCGGCTCACCCCTCCACTTT.

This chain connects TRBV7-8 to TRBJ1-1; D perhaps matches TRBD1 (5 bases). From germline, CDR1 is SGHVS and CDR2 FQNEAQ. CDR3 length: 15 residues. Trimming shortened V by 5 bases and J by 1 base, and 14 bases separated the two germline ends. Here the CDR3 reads CASSLTAGRNTEAFF. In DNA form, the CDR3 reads TGTGCCAGCAGCCTTACCGCGGGACGGAACACTGAAGCTTTCTTT.

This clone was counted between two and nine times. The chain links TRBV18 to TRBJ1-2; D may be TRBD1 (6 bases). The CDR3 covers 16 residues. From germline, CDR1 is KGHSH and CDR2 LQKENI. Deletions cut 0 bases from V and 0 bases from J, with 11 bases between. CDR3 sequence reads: CASSPPTRTANYGYTF. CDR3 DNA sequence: TGTGCCAGCTCACCACCGACAAGGACAGCTAACTATGGCTACACCTTC.

DNA for the CDR3: TGTGCCAGCAGGGTTACTAGTACGGACTACTACGAGCAGTACTTC. Protein sequence: CASRVTSTDYYEQYF. This chain joins TRBV7-2 and TRBJ2-7, with a possible D match to TRBD2 (6 bases). Trimming took off 6 bases at V and 3 bases at J, with 18 bases between the two ends. The CDR3 extends over 15 amino acids. Germline assignment: CDR1 SGHTA and CDR2 FQGNSA.

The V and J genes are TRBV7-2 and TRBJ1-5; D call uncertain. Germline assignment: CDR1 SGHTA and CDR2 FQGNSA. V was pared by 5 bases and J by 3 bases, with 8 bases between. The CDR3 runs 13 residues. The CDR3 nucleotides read TGTGCCAGCAGCCCCGGGGTCAATCAGCCCCAGCATTTT. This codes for CASSPGVNQPQHF.

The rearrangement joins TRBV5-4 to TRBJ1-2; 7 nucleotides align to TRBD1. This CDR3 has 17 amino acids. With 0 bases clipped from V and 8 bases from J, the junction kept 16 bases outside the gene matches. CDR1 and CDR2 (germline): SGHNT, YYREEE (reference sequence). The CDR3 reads CASSLAGSERQGAGYTF. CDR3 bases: TGTGCCAGCAGCTTGGCGGGGTCCGAAAGACAGGGCGCGGGCTACACCTTC.

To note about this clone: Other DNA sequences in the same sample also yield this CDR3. CDR3 loop: CASSQGLNQPQHF. DNA of the CDR3: TGTGCCAGCAGCCAAGGGCTCAATCAGCCCCAGCATTTT. The chain uses TRBV3-1 (or the pseudogene TRBV3-2) and TRBJ1-5; D ambiguous. V was cut by 1 base and J by 3 bases, with 4 bases left in between. Germline V lookup: CDR1 LGHDT, CDR2 YNNKEL (reference sequence). This CDR3 is 13 amino acids long.

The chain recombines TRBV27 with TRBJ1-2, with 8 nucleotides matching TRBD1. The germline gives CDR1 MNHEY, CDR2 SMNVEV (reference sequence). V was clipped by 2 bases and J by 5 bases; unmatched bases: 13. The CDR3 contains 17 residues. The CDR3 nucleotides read TGTGCCAGCAGTTTAACCTCAGGGGGCAGAGTAGGGTATGGCTACACCTTC. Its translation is CASSLTSGGRVGYGYTF.

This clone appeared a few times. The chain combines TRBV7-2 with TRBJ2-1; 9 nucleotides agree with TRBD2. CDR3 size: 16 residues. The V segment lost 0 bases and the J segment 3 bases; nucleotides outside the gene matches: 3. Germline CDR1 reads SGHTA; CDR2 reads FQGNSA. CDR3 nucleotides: TGTGCCAGCAGCTTAGCGGGACTAGCAGGCTACAATGAGCAGTTCTTC. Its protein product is CASSLAGLAGYNEQFF.

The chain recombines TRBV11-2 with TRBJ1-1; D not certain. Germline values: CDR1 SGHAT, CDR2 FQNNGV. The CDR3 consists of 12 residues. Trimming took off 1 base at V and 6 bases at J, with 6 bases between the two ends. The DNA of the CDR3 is TGTGCCAGCAGCTTAGGAGGGCCTGAAGCTTTCTTT. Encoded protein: CASSLGGPEAFF. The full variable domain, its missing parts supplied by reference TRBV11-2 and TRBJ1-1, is EAGVAQSPRYKIIEKRQSVAFWCNPISGHATLYWYQQILGQGPKLLIQFQNNGVVDDSQLPKDRFSAERLKGVDSTLKIQPAKLEDSAVYLCASSLGGPEAFFGQGTRLTVV.

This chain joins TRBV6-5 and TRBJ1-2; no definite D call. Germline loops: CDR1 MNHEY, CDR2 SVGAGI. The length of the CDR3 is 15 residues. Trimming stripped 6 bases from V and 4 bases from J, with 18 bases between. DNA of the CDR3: TGTGCCAGCAGCCCCTCGAACTCCCCGCGCTATGGCTACACCTTC. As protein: CASSPSNSPRYGYTF.

CDR3 region: CASSLAGTGPYGYTF. CDR3 sequence (DNA): TGTGCCAGCAGCTTAGCTGGGACAGGGCCTTATGGCTACACCTTC. The J gene is TRBJ1-2, the V gene TRBV7-2, with 9 bases fitting TRBD1. The CDR3 is made up of 15 amino acids. Losses at the gene ends were 0 bases for V and 5 bases for J; bases not matched to a gene: 4. Germline CDR1 SGHTA, CDR2 FQGNSA.

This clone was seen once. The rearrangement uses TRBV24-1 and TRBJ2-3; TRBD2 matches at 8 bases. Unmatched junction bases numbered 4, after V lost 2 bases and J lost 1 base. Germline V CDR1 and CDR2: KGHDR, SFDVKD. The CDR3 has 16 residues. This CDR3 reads CATSDSRRGGTDTQYF. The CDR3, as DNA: TGTGCCACCAGTGATTCTAGGCGGGGGGGCACAGATACGCAGTATTTT.